The 25 T cell receptor beta chains below come from one sample, sequenced in a study of blood T cell repertoires in COVID-19. Profiling relied on immunoSEQ multiplex PCR, and the TCRdb table lists in-frame clones only, not all of them. The sample shows about 230,000 clones, roughly 83% of them seen only once. The sequenced sample was peripheral blood. The receptor set was obtained from a woman between 70 and 85 years old with active or convalescent COVID-19.

The chain links TRBV7-2 to TRBJ2-5; 7 bases fit TRBD1. This CDR3 spans 14 amino acids. Per the germline V gene, CDR1 is SGHTA and CDR2 is FQGNSA. V shed 4 bases, J shed 2 bases, and the junction held 4 bases outside the gene matches. This CDR3 reads CASSSYRGQETQYF. CDR3 DNA sequence: TGTGCCAGCAGCTCATACAGGGGTCAAGAGACCCAGTACTTC.

Details on this clone: At the DNA level, this CDR3 is encoded by other sequences in the same sample as well. The V call is TRBV9, the J call TRBJ1-1, with 8 nucleotides matching TRBD1. Germline V lookup: CDR1 SGDLS, CDR2 YYNGEE. V lost 3 bases and J lost 5; bases outside the gene matches: 3. CDR3 size: 13 residues. The CDR3 bases are TGTGCCAGCAGCGGACAGGGGCGGACTGAAGCTTTCTTT. It specifies CASSGQGRTEAFF. The variable domain in full, completed from reference TRBV9 and TRBJ1-1, reads DSGVTQTPKHLITATGQRVTLRCSPRSGDLSVYWYQQSLDQGLQFLIQYYNGEERAKGNILERFSAQQFPDLHSELNLSSLELGDSALYFCASSGQGRTEAFFGQGTRLTVV.

This clone occurred a few times. V is TRBV7-3 and J is TRBJ1-6; 7 bases are a match to TRBD1. CDR3 length equals 13 residues. The V gene's germline CDR1 is SGHTA and CDR2 FQGTGA. After removal of 6 bases from V and 10 bases from J, the junction contained 6 bases not matched to a gene. The CDR3 protein is CASRATGVSPLHF. The CDR3 DNA sequence: TGTGCCAGCAGAGCTACAGGGGTATCACCCCTCCACTTT.

V and J are TRBV5-1 and TRBJ2-7; 10 bases fit TRBD2. The CDR3 runs 14 residues. From germline, CDR1 is SGHRS and CDR2 YFSETQ. Trimming cost V 0 bases and J 11 bases; bases outside gene matches: 8. CDR3 region: CASSLESGRAGKYF. The DNA for the CDR3 is TGCGCCAGCAGCTTGGAGAGCGGGAGGGCCGGGAAGTACTTC. The complete variable domain, with remaining parts taken from reference TRBV5-1 and TRBJ2-7, reads KAGVTQTPRYLIKTRGQQVTLSCSPISGHRSVSWYQQTPGQGLQFLFEYFSETQRNKGNFPGRFSGRQFSNSRSEMNVSTLELGDSALYLCASSLESGRAGKYFGPGTRLTVT.

J is TRBJ2-3 and V is TRBV19, with 8 positions matching TRBD1. J gave up 5 bases and V 5 bases, and 9 bases lay outside the gene matches. Germline V lookup: CDR1 LNHDA, CDR2 SQIVND (reference sequence). The CDR3 extends over 15 amino acids. CDR3 in amino acids: CASSPGQGLKDTQYF. DNA of the CDR3: TGTGCCAGTAGTCCCGGACAGGGACTTAAAGATACGCAGTATTTT.

J is TRBJ2-4 and V is TRBV6-5; a possible D gene is TRBD2 (6 bases). The CDR3 runs to 14 residues. Germline CDR1 is MNHEY and CDR2 is SVGAGI. Trimming took off 5 bases at V and 6 bases at J, with 14 bases between the two ends. CDR3 bases: TGTGCCAGCAGTCCCTCAGCCGGGGGAAACATTCAGTACTTC. It encodes CASSPSAGGNIQYF.

Points on this clone: The sample holds other DNA sequences that translate to the same CDR3. This chain connects TRBV18 to TRBJ1-2, with D unresolved. Trimming took off 3 bases at V and 4 bases at J, with 6 bases between the two ends. CDR1 KGHSH and CDR2 LQKENI come from the germline V gene. This CDR3 is built from 12 residues. CDR3 bases: TGTGCCAGCTCACCCTCGTCCTATGGCTACACCTTC. Amino acids: CASSPSSYGYTF. The full variable domain, in which reference TRBV18 and TRBJ1-2 provide the parts outside the CDR3, is NAGVMQNPRHLVRRRGQEARLRCSPMKGHSHVYWYRQLPEEGLKFMVYLQKENIIDESGMPKERFSAEFPKEGPSILRIQQVVRGDSAAYFCASSPSSYGYTFGSGTRLTVV.

The chain has TRBV14 and TRBJ1-6, with 8 bases that match TRBD1. The junction had 6 bases not matched to a gene; V was cut back by 1 base and J by 10 bases. The CDR3 is 15 amino acids. Germline lookup yields CDR1 SGHDN and CDR2 FVKESK. The CDR3 here is CASSQVAGGESPLHF. The CDR3 DNA sequence: TGTGCCAGCAGCCAAGTGGCAGGGGGCGAATCACCCCTCCACTTT.

The count of this clone is one. This chain uses TRBV29-1 with TRBJ2-5, with TRBD2 matching 8 bases. Germline loops: CDR1 SQVTM, CDR2 ANQGSEA. The CDR3 loop spans 13 amino acids. V trimming: 8 bases; J trimming: 2 bases; junction bases outside the gene matches: 7. CDR3 sequence (DNA): TGCAGCTTTCTTAGCGGGACTCAAGAGACCCAGTACTTC. It specifies CSFLSGTQETQYF.

This chain connects TRBV30 to TRBJ1-4; D gene unclear. V was shortened by 3 bases and J by 8 bases, with 10 bases between the two germline ends. CDR1 is GTSNPN and CDR2 is SVGIG in the germline V gene (reference sequence). This CDR3 region has 12 residues. The CDR3 protein is CAWRREEEKLFF. CDR3 coding DNA: TGTGCCTGGAGAAGGGAGGAAGAAAAACTGTTTTTT.

This chain links TRBV3-1 (or the pseudogene TRBV3-2) with TRBJ1-1; D unclear. The CDR3 consists of 14 residues. The germline V gene encodes CDR1 LGHDT and CDR2 YNNKEL (reference sequence). V lost 4 bases and J 6 bases, leaving 15 bases between the germline ends. This chain's CDR3 is CASSPRVGLAEAFF. Here the CDR3 DNA reads TGTGCCAGCAGCCCCCGGGTCGGGTTAGCTGAAGCTTTCTTT.

This rearrangement joins TRBV7-2 to TRBJ1-1, with D perhaps TRBD1 (5 bases). Looked up from germline, CDR1 is SGHTA and CDR2 is FQGNSA. The CDR3 is 14 amino acids. The ends were cut back, 3 bases at V and 5 bases at J, with 13 bases in the middle. The chain's CDR3 is CASSLGRVDTEAFF. The CDR3, as DNA: TGTGCCAGCAGCTTGGGCAGGGTGGATACTGAAGCTTTCTTT.

This chain uses TRBV5-4 with TRBJ1-3, with D possibly being TRBD1 (6 bases). CDR1 is SGHNT and CDR2 is YYREEE in the germline V gene (reference sequence). The CDR3 runs 16 residues. The V end was cut by 0 bases, the J end by 3 bases, with 13 bases between. Written as DNA, the CDR3 is TGTGCCAGCAGCTTGGGAACAGGGAGCGGTGGAAACACCATATATTTT. It codes for CASSLGTGSGGNTIYF. The full variable domain, its missing parts supplied by reference TRBV5-4 and TRBJ1-3, is ETGVTQSPTHLIKTRGQQVTLRCSSQSGHNTVSWYQQALGQGPQFIFQYYREEENGRGNFPPRFSGLQFPNYSSELNVNALELDDSALYLCASSLGTGSGGNTIYFGEGSWLTVV.

V and J are TRBV27 and TRBJ2-6, with D possibly TRBD1 on 6 matching bases. The germline V gene has CDR1 MNHEY and CDR2 SMNVEV (reference sequence). V gave up 6 bases and J gave up 4 bases, with 13 bases separating them. The CDR3 is made up of 15 amino acids. The CDR3 DNA follows: TGTGCCAGCAGACTACAGGGAGCGGGGGCCAACGTCCTGACTTTC. This gives the protein CASRLQGAGANVLTF.

The chain uses TRBV5-5 and TRBJ2-5, with D possibly TRBD1 on 6 matching bases. The V end lost 0 bases, the J end lost 3 bases, and 9 bases lay between the germline ends. The CDR3 sequence is 14 residues long. Germline CDR1 reads SGHKS; CDR2 reads YYEKEE (reference sequence). The CDR3 DNA reads as TGTGCCAGCAGCTTGGGACAGGCCGAAGAGACCCAGTACTTC. Amino acid sequence: CASSLGQAEETQYF.

As regards this clone: Being one base from a much bigger clone, this may be a read error. The identical CDR3 is also encoded by other nucleotide sequences in the sample. The V call is TRBV12-3 or TRBV12-4, the J call TRBJ1-2; 7 nucleotides line up with TRBD1. The junction had 4 bases not matched to a gene; V was cut back by 6 bases and J by 3 bases. The CDR3 runs 13 residues. CDR3 DNA: TGTGCCAGCAGCCCTGACAGGGACTATGGCTACACCTTC. Its protein is CASSPDRDYGYTF.

The chain joins TRBV30 to TRBJ2-6, with D possibly matching TRBD1 (6 bases). Trimming shortened V by 2 bases and J by 0 bases, and 14 bases separated the two germline ends. The V gene's germline CDR1 is GTSNPN and CDR2 SVGIG (reference sequence). The CDR3 length is 17 residues. CDR3 region: CAWSHGGLPSGANVLTF. The CDR3 DNA is TGTGCCTGGAGTCATGGGGGCTTACCCTCTGGGGCCAACGTCCTGACTTTC. Filled out from reference TRBV30 and TRBJ2-6, the complete variable domain reads SQTIHQWPATLVQPVGSPLSLECTVEGTSNPNLYWYRQAAGRGLQLLFYSVGIGQISSEVPQNLSASRPQDRQFILSSKKLLLSDSGFYLCAWSHGGLPSGANVLTFGAGSRLTVL.

This chain joins TRBV5-1 and TRBJ2-5; TRBD2 matches 12 bases. This CDR3 comprises 16 residues. Germline loops: CDR1 SGHRS, CDR2 YFSETQ. J was trimmed by 0 bases and V by 4 bases; bases with no gene match: 4. For the CDR3, the DNA is TGCGCCAGCAGCCCCGGACTAGCGGGGAACCAAGAGACCCAGTACTTC. Its protein is CASSPGLAGNQETQYF.

The V call is TRBV7-2, the J call TRBJ2-5, with TRBD1 matching over 7 bases. Germline-derived CDR1 and CDR2 are SGHTA and FQGNSA. V shed 4 bases, J shed 5 bases, and the junction held 1 base outside the gene matches. This CDR3 has 12 amino acids. The CDR3 region is CASSSTGETQYF. The DNA of the CDR3 is TGTGCCAGCAGCTCGACAGGGGAGACCCAGTACTTC.

V and J are TRBV5-1 and TRBJ1-1; D possibly corresponds to TRBD1 (6 bases). Trimming took off 4 bases at V and 1 base at J, with 17 bases between the two ends. This CDR3 is 16 amino acids long. Looked up from germline, CDR1 is SGHRS and CDR2 is YFSETQ. The CDR3 sequence is CASSGKTTGWNTEAFF. CDR3 in DNA: TGCGCCAGCAGCGGCAAAACGACAGGTTGGAACACTGAAGCTTTCTTT.

A few counts support this clone. J is TRBJ2-5 and V is TRBV29-1; TRBD2 might be the D (5 bases). Between the trimmed V and J ends, which lost 5 bases and 0 bases, there was a span of 13 bases. The germline V gene has CDR1 SQVTM and CDR2 ANQGSEA. The length of the CDR3 is 14 residues. This chain's CDR3 is CSVRRPTHQETQYF. CDR3 in DNA: TGCAGCGTTAGGAGGCCGACCCACCAAGAGACCCAGTACTTC.

V usage is TRBV3-1 (or the pseudogene TRBV3-2) and J usage is TRBJ2-2; no definite D call. There are 16 residues in the CDR3. V lost 4 bases and J lost 1, with 13 bases in between. In germline, CDR1 is LGHDT, CDR2 YNNKEL (reference sequence). The CDR3 nucleotides read TGTGCCAGCAGCCCTCAGGTCTCCGGGAACACCGGGGAGCTGTTTTTT. This sequence encodes CASSPQVSGNTGELFF.

J is TRBJ2-7 and V is TRBV5-5; TRBD1 is a possible D gene (6 bases). The CDR3 is made up of 14 amino acids. The germline V gene encodes CDR1 SGHKS and CDR2 YYEKEE (reference sequence). V lost 5 bases and J lost 0, with 12 bases in between. In DNA, the CDR3 is TGTGCCAGCAGGCGGACAGCTAGCTCCTACGAGCAGTACTTC. Translated, it gives CASRRTASSYEQYF.

In this sample, this clone turned up once. The CDR3 sequence: CASSGPSYYEQYF. CDR3 nucleotides: TGTGCCAGCAGTGGGCCTAGTTACTACGAGCAGTACTTC. The gene calls are TRBV25-1 and TRBJ2-7; the D is unclear. The CDR3 covers 13 residues. Between the trimmed V and J ends, which lost 4 bases and 3 bases, there was a span of 10 bases. Per germline, CDR1 MGHDK and CDR2 SYGVNS.

The chain employs TRBV6-5 and TRBJ1-2; a possible D gene is TRBD1 (5 bases). CDR3 length: 12 residues. Per the germline V gene, CDR1 is MNHEY and CDR2 is SVGAGI. V dropped 0 bases and J dropped 7 bases, with 6 bases sitting between them. The CDR3 DNA is TGTGCCAGCAGTTACTCCCAGGGTGGCTACACCTTC. It translates to CASSYSQGGYTF.